The subject of this entry is one T cell receptor (beta chain). The CDR3 is 14 residues long. Germline V gene sequence: CDR1 LNHDA, CDR2 SQIVND (reference sequence). J gave up 7 bases and V 3 bases, and 6 bases lay outside the gene matches. These data belong to a study of cytomegalovirus exposure and HLA in healthy donors. Study in general: Caucasian-associated ancestry cluster membership applied to approximately 81% of around 400 genotyped donors.

With 60 Vbeta and 13 Jbeta primers, the PCR was carried out. Some clones are missing from TCRdb's copy, which holds only in-frame ones; the method was immunoSEQ multiplex PCR. There are 150,000 to 200,000 clones in the sample; roughly 79% occur only once, and approximately 6.3% lies in the top ten. The rearrangement links TRBV19 to TRBJ1-5; 7 nucleotides match TRBD1. The TCR sequence derives from a middle-aged man in good health and CMV-seropositive. Input material: PBMCs. The CDR3 DNA follows: TGTGCCAGTAGTATCCTACAGGGGAGACAGCCCCAGCATTTT. It translates to CASSILQGRQPQHF.